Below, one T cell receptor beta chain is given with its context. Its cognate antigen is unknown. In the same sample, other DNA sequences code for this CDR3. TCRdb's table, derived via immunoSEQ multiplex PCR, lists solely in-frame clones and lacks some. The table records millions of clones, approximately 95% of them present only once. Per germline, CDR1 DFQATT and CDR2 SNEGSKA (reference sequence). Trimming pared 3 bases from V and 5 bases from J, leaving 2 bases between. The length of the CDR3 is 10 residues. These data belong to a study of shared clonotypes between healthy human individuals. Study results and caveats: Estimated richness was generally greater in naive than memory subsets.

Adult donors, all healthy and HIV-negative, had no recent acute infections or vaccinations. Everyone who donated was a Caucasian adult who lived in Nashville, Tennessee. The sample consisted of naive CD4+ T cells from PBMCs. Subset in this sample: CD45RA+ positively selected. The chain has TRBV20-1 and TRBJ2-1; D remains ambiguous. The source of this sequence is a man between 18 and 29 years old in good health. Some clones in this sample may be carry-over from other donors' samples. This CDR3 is CSARNNEQFF. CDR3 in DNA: TGCAGTGCTAGGAACAATGAGCAGTTCTTC.